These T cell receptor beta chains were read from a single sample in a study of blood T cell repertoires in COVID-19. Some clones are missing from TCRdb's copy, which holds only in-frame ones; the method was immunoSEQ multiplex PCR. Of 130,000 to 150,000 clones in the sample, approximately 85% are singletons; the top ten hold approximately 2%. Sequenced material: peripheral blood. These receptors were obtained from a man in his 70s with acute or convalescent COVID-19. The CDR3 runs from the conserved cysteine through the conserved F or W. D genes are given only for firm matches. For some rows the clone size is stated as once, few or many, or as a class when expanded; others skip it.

CASSFGSRGNEKLFF | TGTGCCAGCAGCTTCGGGTCTCGGGGTAATGAAAAACTGTTTTTT | TRBV28 | . | . | TRBJ1-4
CASSPGTDGNTIYF | TGTGCCAGTAGTCCGGGGACAGATGGAAACACCATATATTTT | TRBV19 | TRBD1 | . | TRBJ1-3
CASSLATGLSYNEQFF | TGTGCCAGCAGCTTAGCGACGGGGTTGTCCTACAATGAGCAGTTCTTC | TRBV11-1 | . | . | TRBJ2-1
CASSEGWGTAGNYGYTF | TGTGCCAGCAGTGAAGGGTGGGGGACAGCTGGAAACTATGGCTACACCTTC | TRBV25-1 | TRBD1 | . | TRBJ1-2
CASSPGDTSTDTQYF | TGCGCCAGCAGTCCCGGGGACACCTCCACAGATACGCAGTATTTT | TRBV10-1 | . | once | TRBJ2-3
CASNLPGHNTEAFF | TGCGCCAGCAACTTACCGGGACACAACACTGAAGCTTTCTTT | TRBV5-1 | . | . | TRBJ1-1
CATSDWGQGRQETQYF | TGTGCCACCAGTGATTGGGGACAGGGTCGACAAGAGACCCAGTACTTC | TRBV24-1 | TRBD1 | . | TRBJ2-5
CATNSQYNEQFF | TGTGCCACCAATAGCCAGTACAATGAGCAGTTCTTC | TRBV24-1 | . | . | TRBJ2-1
CASTRNYEQYF | TGTGCCAGCACTAGGAACTACGAGCAGTACTTC | TRBV6-5 | . | . | TRBJ2-7
CASSPTSGQEETQYF | TGTGCCAGCAGCCCGACTAGCGGGCAAGAGGAGACCCAGTACTTC | TRBV7-8 | TRBD2 | . | TRBJ2-5
CASSLLTSGYYEQYF | TGTGCCAGCAGCCTCCTGACTAGCGGTTACTACGAGCAGTACTTC | TRBV7-2 | TRBD2 | once | TRBJ2-7
CARGSGGALGNEQFF | TGTGCTAGGGGTTCTGGGGGGGCCTTGGGTAATGAGCAGTTCTTC | TRBV12-5 | . | . | TRBJ2-1